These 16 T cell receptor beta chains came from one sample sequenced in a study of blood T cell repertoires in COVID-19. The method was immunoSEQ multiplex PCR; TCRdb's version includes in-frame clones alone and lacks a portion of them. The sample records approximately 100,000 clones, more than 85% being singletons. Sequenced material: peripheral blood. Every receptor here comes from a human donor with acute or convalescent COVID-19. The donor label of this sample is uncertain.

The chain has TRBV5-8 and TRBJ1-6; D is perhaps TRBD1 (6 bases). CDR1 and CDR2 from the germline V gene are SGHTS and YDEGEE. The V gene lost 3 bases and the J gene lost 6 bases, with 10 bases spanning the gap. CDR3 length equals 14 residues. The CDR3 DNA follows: TGTGCCAGCAGCTGGAGGACAGCTAATTCACCCCTCCACTTT. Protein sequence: CASSWRTANSPLHF.

CDR3 nucleotides: TGTGCCAGCAGCCAGGGGACAGGGAGGACACCCCTCCACTTT. It translates to CASSQGTGRTPLHF. This chain joins TRBV4-2 and TRBJ1-6, with TRBD1 matching over 9 bases. Germline values: CDR1 LGHNA, CDR2 YNFKEQ. V trimming: 3 bases; J trimming: 11 bases; junction bases outside the gene matches: 5. CDR3 length equals 14 residues.

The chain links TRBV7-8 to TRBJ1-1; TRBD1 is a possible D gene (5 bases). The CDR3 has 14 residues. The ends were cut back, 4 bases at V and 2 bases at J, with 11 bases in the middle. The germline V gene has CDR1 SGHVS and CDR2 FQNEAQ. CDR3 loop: CASSYGHTNTEAFF. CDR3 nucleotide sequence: TGTGCCAGCAGCTACGGACACACAAACACTGAAGCTTTCTTT.

Here the CDR3 reads CASSLTQLGQGNYGYTF. The CDR3 DNA reads TGTGCCAGCAGCCTAACACAACTGGGACAGGGTAACTATGGCTACACCTTC. The rearrangement uses TRBV7-2 and TRBJ1-2; 9 bases fit TRBD1. The germline V gene has CDR1 SGHTA and CDR2 FQGNSA. The CDR3 spans 17 residues. V gave up 5 bases and J gave up 1 base; unmatched junction bases: 11.

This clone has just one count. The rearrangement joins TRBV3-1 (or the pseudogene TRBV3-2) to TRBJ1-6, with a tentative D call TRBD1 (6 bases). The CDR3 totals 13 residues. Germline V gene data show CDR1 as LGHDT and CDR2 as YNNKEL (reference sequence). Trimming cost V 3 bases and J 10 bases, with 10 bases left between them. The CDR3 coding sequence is TGTGCCAGCAGCCAGGGGGCGAGGTCACCCCTCCACTTT. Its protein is CASSQGARSPLHF.

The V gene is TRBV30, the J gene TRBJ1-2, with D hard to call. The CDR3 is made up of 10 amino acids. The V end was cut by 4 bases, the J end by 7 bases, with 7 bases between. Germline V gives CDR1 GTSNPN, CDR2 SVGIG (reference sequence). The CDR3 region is CAWMHSGYTF. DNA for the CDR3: TGTGCCTGGATGCACAGTGGCTACACCTTC. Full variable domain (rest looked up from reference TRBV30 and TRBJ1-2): SQTIHQWPATLVQPVGSPLSLECTVEGTSNPNLYWYRQAAGRGLQLLFYSVGIGQISSEVPQNLSASRPQDRQFILSSKKLLLSDSGFYLCAWMHSGYTFGSGTRLTVV.

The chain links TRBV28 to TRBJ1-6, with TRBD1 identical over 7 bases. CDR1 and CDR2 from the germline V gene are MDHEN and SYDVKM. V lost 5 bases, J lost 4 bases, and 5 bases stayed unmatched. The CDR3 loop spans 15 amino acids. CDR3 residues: CASSPGTAYNSPLHF. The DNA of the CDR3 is TGTGCCAGCAGTCCCGGGACAGCTTATAATTCACCCCTCCACTTT.

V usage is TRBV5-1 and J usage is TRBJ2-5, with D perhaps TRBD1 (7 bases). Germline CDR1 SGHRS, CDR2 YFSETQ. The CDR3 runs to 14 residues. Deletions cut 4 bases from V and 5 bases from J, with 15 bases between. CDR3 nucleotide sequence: TGCGCCAGCAGCCCCCGGGCAGGGGGGGAGACCCAGTACTTC. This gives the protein CASSPRAGGETQYF.

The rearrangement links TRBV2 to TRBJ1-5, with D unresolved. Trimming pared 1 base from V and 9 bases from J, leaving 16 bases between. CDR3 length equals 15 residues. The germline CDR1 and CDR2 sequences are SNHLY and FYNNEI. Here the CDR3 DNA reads TGTGCCAGCAGTGAAGGGTTAAGAGGCCAGCGGCCCCAGCATTTT. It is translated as CASSEGLRGQRPQHF.

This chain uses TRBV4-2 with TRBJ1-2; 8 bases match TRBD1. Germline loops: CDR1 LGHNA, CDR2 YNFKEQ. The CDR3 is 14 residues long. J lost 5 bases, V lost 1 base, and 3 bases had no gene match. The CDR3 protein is CASSQGQGTYGYTF. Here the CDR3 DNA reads TGTGCCAGCAGCCAAGGACAGGGGACGTATGGCTACACCTTC.

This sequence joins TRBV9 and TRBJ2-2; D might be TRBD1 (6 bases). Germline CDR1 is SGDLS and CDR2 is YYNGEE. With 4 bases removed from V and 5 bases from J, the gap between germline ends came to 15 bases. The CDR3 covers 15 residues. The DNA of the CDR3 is TGTGCCAGCAGCCCTCAGGGGCCAGGTACCGGGGAGCTGTTTTTT. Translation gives CASSPQGPGTGELFF.

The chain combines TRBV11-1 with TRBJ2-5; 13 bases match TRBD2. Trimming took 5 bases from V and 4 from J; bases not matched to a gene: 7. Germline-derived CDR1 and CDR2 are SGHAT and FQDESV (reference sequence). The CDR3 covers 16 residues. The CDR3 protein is CASSPGTSGNTETQYF. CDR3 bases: TGTGCCAGCAGCCCGGGGACTAGCGGGAATACAGAGACCCAGTACTTC. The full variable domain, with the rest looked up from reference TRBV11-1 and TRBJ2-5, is EAEVAQSPRYKITEKSQAVAFWCDPISGHATLYWYRQILGQGPELLVQFQDESVVDDSQLPKDRFSAERLKGVDSTLKIQPAELGDSAMYLCASSPGTSGNTETQYFGPGTRLLVL.

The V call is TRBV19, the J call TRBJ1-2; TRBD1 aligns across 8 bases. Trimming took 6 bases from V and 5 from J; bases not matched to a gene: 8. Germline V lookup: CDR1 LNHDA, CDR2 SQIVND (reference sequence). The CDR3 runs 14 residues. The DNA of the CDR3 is TGTGCCAGTAGGACACCAGGGGGCCGGTATGGCTACACCTTC. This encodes CASRTPGGRYGYTF.

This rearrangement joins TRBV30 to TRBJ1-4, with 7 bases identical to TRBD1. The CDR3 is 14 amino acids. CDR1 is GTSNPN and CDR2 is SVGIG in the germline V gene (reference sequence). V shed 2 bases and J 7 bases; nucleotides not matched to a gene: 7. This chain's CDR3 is CAWSSGTDLEKLFF. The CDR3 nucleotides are TGTGCCTGGAGTTCCGGGACAGACCTTGAAAAACTGTTTTTT.

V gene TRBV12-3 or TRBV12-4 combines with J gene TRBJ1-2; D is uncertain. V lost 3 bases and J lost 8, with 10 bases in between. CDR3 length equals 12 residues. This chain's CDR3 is CASSLARGGYTF. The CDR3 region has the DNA TGTGCCAGCAGTTTGGCCCGGGGAGGCTACACCTTC.

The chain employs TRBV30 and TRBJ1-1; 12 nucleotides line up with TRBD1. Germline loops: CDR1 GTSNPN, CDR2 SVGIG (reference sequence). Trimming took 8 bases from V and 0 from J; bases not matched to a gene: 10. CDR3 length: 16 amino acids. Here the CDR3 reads CAGDGTGGQMNTEAFF. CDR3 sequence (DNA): TGTGCCGGAGACGGGACAGGGGGCCAAATGAACACTGAAGCTTTCTTT.